This is a list of T cell receptor beta chains from one sample in a study of blood T cell repertoires in COVID-19. Some clones are missing from TCRdb's copy, which holds only in-frame ones; the method was immunoSEQ multiplex PCR. The profile shows 100,000 to 150,000 clones, 65% to 90% of them singletons. Material for sequencing was peripheral blood. Receptors were obtained from a woman of 80 years or more with acute or convalescent COVID-19. CDR3s include the opening cysteine and the closing phenylalanine or tryptophan. The D gene is left open where the match is weak. Expanded clones get a size class; other rows say once, few or many, or leave the size out.

>TRBD1|TRBJ2-7|TRBV6-5|NA
TGTGCCAGCAACTACAGGGGCCCTACCTACGAGCAGTACTTC
CASNYRGPTYEQYF
>NA|TRBJ2-1|TRBV3-1/TRBV3-2|few
TGTGCCAGCAGCCCCGGGACTGCTCGGGCTGAGCAGTTCTTC
CASSPGTARAEQFF
>NA|TRBJ1-5|TRBV7-2|NA
TGTGCCAGCAGCTTAGCGACAACTCGCAATCAGCCCCAGCATTTT
CASSLATTRNQPQHF
>TRBD1|TRBJ1-5|TRBV3-1/TRBV3-2|NA
TGTGCCAGCAGCCAAGGGACAGGGCAGCAGCCCCAGCATTTT
CASSQGTGQQPQHF
>NA|TRBJ1-1|TRBV3-1/TRBV3-2|NA
TGTGCCAGCAGCCAAGACCTCAGGAGGGCACCTTTCTTT
CASSQDLRRAPFF
>NA|TRBJ2-5|TRBV5-1|NA
TGCGCCAGCAGCTTGTCCGCCGCGTTTGAAGAGACCCAGTACTTC
CASSLSAAFEETQYF
>TRBD1|TRBJ1-4|TRBV2|NA
TGTGCCAGCAGCAAAAACAGGGGGCGAGATGGTGAAAAACTGTTTTTT
CASSKNRGRDGEKLFF
>TRBD1|TRBJ2-1|TRBV5-1|NA
TGCGCCAGCAGCTTGGCCGGGCAGGGGGCCGGGAATGAGCAGTTCTTC
CASSLAGQGAGNEQFF
>TRBD1|TRBJ1-1|TRBV7-8|NA
TGTGCCAGCAGCGGACAGGAGGCGAACACTGAAGCTTTCTTT
CASSGQEANTEAFF
>NA|TRBJ2-3|TRBV12-3/TRBV12-4|NA
TGTGCCAGCAGACCGGGGACAGATACGCAGTATTTT
CASRPGTDTQYF
>NA|TRBJ1-2|TRBV4-1|NA
TGCGCCAGCAGCCAAACCAATACAGGGAACTATGGCTACACCTTC
CASSQTNTGNYGYTF
>TRBD1|TRBJ1-1|TRBV3-1/TRBV3-2|NA
TGTGCCAGCAGCCAAGCCGGGACAGGGTTTTGTGGCACTGAAGCTTTCTTT
CASSQAGTGFCGTEAFF
>TRBD1|TRBJ1-1|TRBV6-5|once
TGTGCCAGCAGCCTACAGGGGGCGCGAGCTTTCTTT
CASSLQGARAFF
>TRBD2|TRBJ2-1|TRBV4-2|NA
TGTGCCAGCAGCCAAGAGGGACTACTCTACAATGAGCAGTTCTTC
CASSQEGLLYNEQFF
>NA|TRBJ1-3|TRBV19|NA
TGTGCCAGTAGGCCCTCCTATGGGGCCCCCTCTGGAAACACCATATATTTT
CASRPSYGAPSGNTIYF
>NA|TRBJ1-2|TRBV20-1|few
TGCAGTGCTAGTATCCGAGTCTATGGCTACACCTTC
CSASIRVYGYTF
>NA|TRBJ1-5|TRBV4-2|NA
TGTGCCAGCAGCCAAGATAACTTACCACCCCTAAATCAGCCCCAGCATTTT
CASSQDNLPPLNQPQHF
>NA|TRBJ1-2|TRBV15|NA
TGTGCCACCAGCAGAATTTACAATTCTAACTATGGCTACACCTTC
CATSRIYNSNYGYTF
>NA|TRBJ1-1|TRBV7-8|NA
TGTGCCAGCAGCTTAGAGGGAATCCTCAGGGGATCGGCAGCTTTCTTT
CASSLEGILRGSAAFF
>TRBD1|TRBJ1-2|TRBV5-1|NA
TGCGCCAGCAGCGTGGACAGGTTCATGTATGGCTACACCTTC
CASSVDRFMYGYTF
>TRBD1|TRBJ1-2|TRBV5-1|NA
TGCGCCAGCAGCGTGCAACCGGGACAGGGCTATGGCTACACCTTC
CASSVQPGQGYGYTF
>NA|TRBJ1-1|TRBV2|NA
TGTGCCAGCTTACGCGGGGGTTTTGGAGCTTTCTTT
CASLRGGFGAFF